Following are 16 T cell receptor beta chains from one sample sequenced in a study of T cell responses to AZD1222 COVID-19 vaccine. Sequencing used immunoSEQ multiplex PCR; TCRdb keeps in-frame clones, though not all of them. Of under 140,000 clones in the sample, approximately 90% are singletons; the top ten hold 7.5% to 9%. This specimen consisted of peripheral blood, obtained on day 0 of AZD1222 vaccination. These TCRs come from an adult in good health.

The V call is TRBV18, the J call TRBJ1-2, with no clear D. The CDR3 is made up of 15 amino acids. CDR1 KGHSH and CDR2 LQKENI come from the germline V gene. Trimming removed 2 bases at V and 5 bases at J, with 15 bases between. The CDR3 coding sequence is TGTGCCAGCTCACCAGACCATCGGTCGGGATATGGCTACACCTTC. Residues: CASSPDHRSGYGYTF. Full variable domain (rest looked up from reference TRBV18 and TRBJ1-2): NAGVMQNPRHLVRRRGQEARLRCSPMKGHSHVYWYRQLPEEGLKFMVYLQKENIIDESGMPKERFSAEFPKEGPSILRIQQVVRGDSAAYFCASSPDHRSGYGYTFGSGTRLTVV.

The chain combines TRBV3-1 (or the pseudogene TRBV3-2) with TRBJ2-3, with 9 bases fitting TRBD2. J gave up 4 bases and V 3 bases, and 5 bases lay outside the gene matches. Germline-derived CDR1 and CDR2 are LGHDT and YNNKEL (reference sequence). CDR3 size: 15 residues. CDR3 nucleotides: TGTGCCAGCAGCCACGGGCTAGCGGGGTCAGATACGCAGTATTTT. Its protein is CASSHGLAGSDTQYF.

The CDR3 sequence is CASSLLGAAGELFF. The CDR3 DNA sequence: TGTGCCAGCAGTTTATTAGGGGCGGCCGGGGAGCTGTTTTTT. The gene calls are TRBV28 and TRBJ2-2; perhaps TRBD1 as D (5 bases). Germline CDR1 and CDR2: MDHEN and SYDVKM. V gave up 1 base and J gave up 6 bases, with 9 bases separating them. The CDR3 consists of 14 residues.

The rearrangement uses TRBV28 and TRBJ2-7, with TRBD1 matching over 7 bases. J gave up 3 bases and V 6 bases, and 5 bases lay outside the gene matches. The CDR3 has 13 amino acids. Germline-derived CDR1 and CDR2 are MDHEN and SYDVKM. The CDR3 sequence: CASRAGTDYEQYF. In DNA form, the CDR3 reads TGTGCCAGCAGAGCCGGGACAGACTACGAGCAGTACTTC.

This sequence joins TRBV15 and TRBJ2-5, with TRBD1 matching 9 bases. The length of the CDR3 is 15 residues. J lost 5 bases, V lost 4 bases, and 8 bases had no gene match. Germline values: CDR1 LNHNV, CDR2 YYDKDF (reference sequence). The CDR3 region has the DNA TGTGCCACCAGCACTGACAGGGGGTTTGGGGAGACCCAGTACTTC. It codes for CATSTDRGFGETQYF.

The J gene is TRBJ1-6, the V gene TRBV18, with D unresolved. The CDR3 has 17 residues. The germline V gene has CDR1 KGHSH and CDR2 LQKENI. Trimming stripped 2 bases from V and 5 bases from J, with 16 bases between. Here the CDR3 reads CASSPIPGKGDNSPLHF. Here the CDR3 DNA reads TGTGCCAGCTCACCAATCCCCGGCAAGGGCGATAATTCACCCCTCCACTTT.

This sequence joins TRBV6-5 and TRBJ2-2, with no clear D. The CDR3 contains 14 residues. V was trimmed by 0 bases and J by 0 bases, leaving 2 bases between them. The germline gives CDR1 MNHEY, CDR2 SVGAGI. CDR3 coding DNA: TGTGCCAGCAGTTACTCGTCGAACACCGGGGAGCTGTTTTTT. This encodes CASSYSSNTGELFF.

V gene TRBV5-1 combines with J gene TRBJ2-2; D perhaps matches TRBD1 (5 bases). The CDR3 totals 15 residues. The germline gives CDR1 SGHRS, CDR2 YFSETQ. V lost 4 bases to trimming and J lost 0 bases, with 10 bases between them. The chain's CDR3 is CASSPDNTNTGELFF. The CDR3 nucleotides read TGCGCCAGCAGCCCGGACAATACGAACACCGGGGAGCTGTTTTTT.

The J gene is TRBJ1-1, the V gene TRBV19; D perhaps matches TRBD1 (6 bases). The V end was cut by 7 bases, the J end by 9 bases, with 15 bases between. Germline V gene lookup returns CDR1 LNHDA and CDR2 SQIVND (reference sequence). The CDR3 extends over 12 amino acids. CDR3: CASTDHQGKAFF. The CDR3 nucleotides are TGTGCCAGTACCGATCATCAGGGGAAAGCTTTCTTT.

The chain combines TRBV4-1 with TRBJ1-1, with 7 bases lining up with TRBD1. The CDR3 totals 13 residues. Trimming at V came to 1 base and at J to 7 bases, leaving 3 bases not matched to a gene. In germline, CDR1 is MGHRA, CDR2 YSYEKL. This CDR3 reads CASSQGRDSEAFF. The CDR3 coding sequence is TGCGCCAGCAGCCAAGGCCGGGACAGTGAAGCTTTCTTT.

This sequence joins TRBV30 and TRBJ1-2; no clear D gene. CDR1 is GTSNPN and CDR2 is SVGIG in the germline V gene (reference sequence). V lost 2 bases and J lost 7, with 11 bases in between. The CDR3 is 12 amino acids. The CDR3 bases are TGTGCCTGGAGTAGCGGCGCTTTTGGCTACACCTTC. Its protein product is CAWSSGAFGYTF.

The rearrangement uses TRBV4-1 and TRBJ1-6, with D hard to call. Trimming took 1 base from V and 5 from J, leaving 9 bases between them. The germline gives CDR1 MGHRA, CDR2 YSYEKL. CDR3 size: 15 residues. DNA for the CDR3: TGCGCCAGCAGCCAAGGTCCCGAAGATAATTCACCCCTCCACTTT. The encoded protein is CASSQGPEDNSPLHF.

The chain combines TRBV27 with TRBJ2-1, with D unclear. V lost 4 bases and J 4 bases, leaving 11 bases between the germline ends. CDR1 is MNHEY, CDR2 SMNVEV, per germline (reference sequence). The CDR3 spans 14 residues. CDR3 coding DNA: TGTGCCAGCAGTTCCAATCCAGCGTACAATGAGCAGTTCTTC. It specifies CASSSNPAYNEQFF.

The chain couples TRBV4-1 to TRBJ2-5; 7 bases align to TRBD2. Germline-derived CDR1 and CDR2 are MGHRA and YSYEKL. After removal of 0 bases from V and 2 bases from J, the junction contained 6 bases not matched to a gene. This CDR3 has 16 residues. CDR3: CASSQDGGGAQETQYF. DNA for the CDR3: TGCGCCAGCAGCCAAGATGGGGGGGGAGCTCAAGAGACCCAGTACTTC.

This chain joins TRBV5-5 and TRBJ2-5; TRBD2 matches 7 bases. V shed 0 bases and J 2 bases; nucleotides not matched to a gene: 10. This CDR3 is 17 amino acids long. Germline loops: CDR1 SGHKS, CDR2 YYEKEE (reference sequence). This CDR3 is CASSLGPGGLLQETQYF. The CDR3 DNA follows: TGTGCCAGCAGCTTGGGGCCGGGGGGATTACTTCAAGAGACCCAGTACTTC.

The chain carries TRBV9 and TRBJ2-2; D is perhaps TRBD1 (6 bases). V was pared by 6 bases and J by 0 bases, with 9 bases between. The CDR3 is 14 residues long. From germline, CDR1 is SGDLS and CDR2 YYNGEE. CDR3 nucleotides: TGTGCCAGCACCCGGACAGCGAACACCGGGGAGCTGTTTTTT. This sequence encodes CASTRTANTGELFF.